This T cell receptor (beta chain) comes out of a study of T cells after yellow fever vaccination (dated by TCRdb to 2018 to 2020). Context from the whole study: The SMART-Seq v4 Ultra Low Input RNA kit was used to prepare libraries from fractions with low cell numbers. Two healthy male donors made up the cohort, one aged 18 to 29 years and the other aged 30 to 40 years. Bulk TCR alpha and beta repertoires were sequenced longitudinally to track T-cell clones before and after primary and booster YFV17D yellow fever vaccination. Blood samples were taken at several timepoints before and after primary and secondary immunization, and bulk PBMC replicates and cell subsets were isolated. Overall study outcomes, separate from this receptor: After the booster, most of the clones that had expanded following primary vaccination were detected again (around 97% of CD4 and around 88% of CD8), which suggests that memory was broadly maintained. The secondary T-cell response was weaker than the primary response but faster, peaking on day 5 instead of day 15. Because abundant contaminating clonotypes from the bulk population could be contained in FACS-sorted repertoires, computational filtering was required. Because only a couple of donors were included in the study, the extent to which the findings can be generalized is limited. A small share of clonotypes was detected in both CD4 and CD8 compartments, with the overlap likely arising from convergent recombination.

This clonotype was observed at least ten times. Its antigen remains unidentified. Base qualities were left out, and no much larger clone turns up one base away. TCR cDNA was synthesized by 5'RACE template switching, through which a universal primer site and unique molecular identifiers were introduced. cDNA synthesis was primed from both the TCR alpha and TCR beta constant segments. Libraries were amplified in two PCR steps, with sample barcodes and sequencing adapters added in the second step. Sequencing of libraries was performed on Illumina HiSeq 2500 (2x100 bp) or NovaSeq (2x150 bp). The original methods were these. MIGEC handled demultiplexing of reads and collapsing into UMI consensus sequences, while MiXCR performed V(D)J alignment. Vaccine-responding clonotypes were defined with edgeR using replicate PBMC samples, requiring FDR below 0.01 and a log2 fold change above 5 up to day 15. Bulk clonotypes were assigned CD4 or CD8 identity according to which sequenced CD4 or CD8 repertoire held them at higher abundance. TCRdb took the public reads, trimmed them with fastp at Q25, ran MiXCR for clone calling and kept in-frame beta chains. Duplicate CDR3 protein sequences are folded into a single record with the most common DNA and genes. TCRdb's processing, not the study's, gives the V and J calls here. The sample contains about 150,000 distinct CDR3 sequences, less than 8.5% of them found a single time. The top ten constitute about 0.61% of the sample.

The treatment or condition label corresponds to: live attenuated yellow fever vaccine strain. PBMCs were isolated from peripheral blood using a standard Ficoll-Paque protocol. Dynabeads CD4 and CD8 positive selection kits were used to isolate the CD4 and CD8 T-cell fractions. RNA was extracted with TriZol from bulk PBMCs, CD4 and CD8 fractions, and dextramer-positive and dextramer-negative fractions. Reading from cysteine to phenylalanine, the CDR3 counts 13 amino acids. The DNA shown is the 39-base CDR3, in frame from base 1. As encoded in the germline V gene, CDR1 is SGHTA while CDR2 is FQGNSA. V gives up 4 bases and J gives up 4 bases, and the segment between their germline ends measures 8 bases.

Rearrangement joined TRBV7-2 to TRBJ2-1; TRBD2 is perhaps the D gene, given 5 matching bases. This specimen was CD4+ T cells sorted from PBMCs, taken 10 days after the yellow fever booster vaccination. This clonotype originated in a man aged 30 to 39 who received the YFV17D yellow fever vaccine. The nucleotide sequence is TGTGCCAGCAGCTCTAGCCCGTACAATGAGCAGTTCTTC. This is translated as CASSSSPYNEQFF.